This T cell receptor beta chain was obtained from a study of cytomegalovirus exposure and HLA in healthy donors. Vbeta (60) and Jbeta (13) primers were used in the PCR. Profiled with immunoSEQ multiplex PCR; TCRdb holds only in-frame clones, not every one. The sample consists of about 200,000 clones, roughly 80% of them appearing once. Unmatched junction bases numbered 3, after V lost 1 base and J lost 5 bases. The CDR3 contains 15 residues. CDR1 and CDR2 (germline): SGHRS, YFSETQ. Sample: PBMCs. V and J are TRBV5-1 and TRBJ2-2, with 9 bases that match TRBD1. This TCR was recovered from a man aged 30-40 years in good health and CMV-seronegative. CDR3: CASSLPGQGTGELFF. As DNA, the CDR3 is TGCGCCAGCAGCTTGCCGGGACAGGGTACCGGGGAGCTGTTTTTT.